These 11 T cell receptor beta chains came from one sample sequenced in a study of vaccination and CD4 T cells after COVID-19. Sequencing of cultured CD4+ T cell DNA used the Oncomine TCR Beta short-read assay. TCRdb called the PCR reads again in MiXCR, with one record for every CDR3 protein. This table holds about 5,600 distinct CDR3 sequences, roughly 44% found once. Their target antigens are unknown. Treatment defined: roughly ten-day PBMC culture with coronavirus spike peptide pools or control peptides (ViraFEST assay). Gathering of the CD4+ T cells, from the unexposed donor, took place before the COVID-19 pandemic (2011-2018). Sequencing used CD4+ T cells from blood, cultured in vitro. Receptor source: a human donor in good health.

The chain recombines TRBV10-3 with TRBJ1-1, with 8 bases that match TRBD1. The V gene's germline CDR1 is ENHRY and CDR2 SYGVKD. V was clipped by 4 bases and J by 10 bases; unmatched bases: 8. The CDR3 loop spans 13 amino acids. In nucleotides, the CDR3 is TGTGCCATCAGTGCCGGGACAGGCCAGTTAGCTTTCTTT. Amino acid sequence: CAISAGTGQLAFF.

This rearrangement joins TRBV6-1 to TRBJ1-2; TRBD1 aligns across 10 bases. Losses at the gene ends were 4 bases for V and 7 bases for J; bases not matched to a gene: 9. The germline V gene has CDR1 MNHNS and CDR2 SASEGT. The CDR3 is made up of 15 amino acids. The CDR3 is CASSASGTGDLGYTF. CDR3 sequence (DNA): TGTGCCAGCAGTGCCTCCGGGACAGGGGATCTTGGCTACACCTTC.

The V gene is TRBV5-5, the J gene TRBJ2-3; tentative D call: TRBD2 (5 bases). This CDR3 has 15 residues. V lost 4 bases to trimming and J lost 2 bases, with 14 bases between them. Germline CDR1 reads SGHKS; CDR2 reads YYEKEE (reference sequence). The CDR3 region is CASSQGLINTDTQYF. The CDR3 DNA sequence: TGTGCCAGCAGCCAAGGACTTATAAACACAGATACGCAGTATTTT.

The V call is TRBV19, the J call TRBJ2-2, with D perhaps matching TRBD2 (5 bases). CDR3 length: 13 residues. Trimming pared 3 bases from V and 6 bases from J, leaving 8 bases between. In germline, CDR1 is LNHDA, CDR2 SQIVND (reference sequence). The CDR3 is CASSISGAGELFF. The CDR3 DNA reads as TGTGCCAGTAGTATCTCCGGGGCCGGGGAGCTGTTTTTT.

V usage is TRBV24-1 and J usage is TRBJ2-1, with 11 bases fitting TRBD2. The length of the CDR3 is 14 residues. Germline CDR1 reads KGHDR; CDR2 reads SFDVKD. The trim removed 6 bases at V and 4 bases at J, leaving 1 base unmatched. CDR3 bases: TGTGCCACCAGTACTAGCGGGGGTTACAATGAGCAGTTCTTC. This gives the protein CATSTSGGYNEQFF.

There are a few counts of this clonotype. The chain recombines TRBV15 with TRBJ1-1; no firm D call. This CDR3 comprises 13 residues. The V gene lost 1 base and the J gene lost 3 bases, with 6 bases spanning the gap. Germline-derived CDR1 and CDR2 are LNHNV and YYDKDF (reference sequence). As DNA, the CDR3 is TGTGCCACCAGCAGAGTCGTGGACACTGAAGCTTTCTTT. This gives the protein CATSRVVDTEAFF.

This clonotype was found a few times. The genes are TRBV20-1 and TRBJ2-7; a possible D gene is TRBD2 (6 bases). Germline V gene sequence: CDR1 DFQATT, CDR2 SNEGSKA (reference sequence). V was pared by 0 bases and J by 2 bases, with 14 bases between. The CDR3 sequence is 15 residues long. The CDR3 loop is CSARDLRGMPYEQYF. The CDR3 DNA reads as TGCAGTGCTAGAGATCTACGGGGGATGCCCTACGAGCAGTACTTC.

This clonotype is medium-sized in the sample. The chain couples TRBV6-1 to TRBJ1-1; D may be TRBD1 (6 bases). The V and J ends lost 1 base and 8 bases respectively, with 11 bases between them. The CDR3 runs to 13 residues. The germline gives CDR1 MNHNS, CDR2 SASEGT. CDR3 in DNA: TGTGCCAGCAGTGAAGGCCTCAGGGGAGAAGCTTTCTTT. It translates to CASSEGLRGEAFF.

This clonotype was counted between two and nine times. The chain couples TRBV2 to TRBJ1-5; no clear D gene. The CDR3 is 13 residues long. Between the trimmed V and J ends, which lost 3 bases and 6 bases, there was a span of 9 bases. Germline loops: CDR1 SNHLY, CDR2 FYNNEI. The CDR3 spells CASSEGLGQPQHF. As DNA, the CDR3 is TGTGCCAGCAGTGAGGGTTTAGGTCAGCCCCAGCATTTT.

The chain joins TRBV30 to TRBJ2-3, with 9 bases that match TRBD2. Germline-derived CDR1 and CDR2 are GTSNPN and SVGIG (reference sequence). The CDR3 has 15 residues. Losses at the gene ends were 0 bases for V and 4 bases for J; bases not matched to a gene: 5. CDR3 coding DNA: TGTGCCTGGAGTGTAGTAGCGGGGGATGCAGATACGCAGTATTTT. It specifies CAWSVVAGDADTQYF.

This clonotype appeared a few times. The chain uses TRBV2 and TRBJ2-7, with D perhaps TRBD2 (5 bases). CDR1 is SNHLY, CDR2 FYNNEI, per germline. This CDR3 has 15 amino acids. The ends were cut back, 6 bases at V and 2 bases at J, with 17 bases in the middle. CDR3 region: CASREGLPPTYEQYF. The CDR3, as DNA: TGTGCCAGCAGAGAGGGCCTCCCGCCTACCTACGAGCAGTACTTC.